Listed here are 8 T cell receptor beta chains from one sample, sequenced in a study of blood T cell repertoires in COVID-19. The protocol was immunoSEQ multiplex PCR, while the TCRdb copy is restricted to in-frame clones and leaves out a portion. The repertoire consists of 61,000 or so clones, with roughly three quarters occurring once and the leading ten covering 4.5% to 7%. Material: peripheral blood. The receptors were sampled from a woman in her 70s with acute or convalescent COVID-19.

The chain employs TRBV29-1 and TRBJ2-3; TRBD1 might be the D (7 bases). The CDR3 totals 16 residues. Germline CDR1 SQVTM, CDR2 ANQGSEA. The V end lost 3 bases, the J end lost 1 base, and 17 bases lay between the germline ends. The CDR3 DNA reads as TGCAGCGTTGAGGGAGGCAGGGGGTACGGCACAGATACGCAGTATTTT. It specifies CSVEGGRGYGTDTQYF.

The chain carries TRBV24-1 and TRBJ2-5, with 9 bases identical to TRBD1. Germline V gene lookup returns CDR1 KGHDR and CDR2 SFDVKD. V shed 2 bases and J 6 bases; nucleotides not matched to a gene: 12. The CDR3 contains 17 residues. The CDR3 DNA sequence: TGTGCCACCAGTGATTCTACCCCGGGACAGGGTTATAAGACCCAGTACTTC. It specifies CATSDSTPGQGYKTQYF.

The chain links TRBV4-2 to TRBJ2-1; D perhaps matches TRBD1 (6 bases). Trimming removed 3 bases at V and 7 bases at J, with 19 bases between. The length of the CDR3 is 16 residues. Germline V gene sequence: CDR1 LGHNA, CDR2 YNFKEQ. The CDR3 spells CASSQTGARGRNEQFF. Written as DNA, the CDR3 is TGTGCCAGCAGCCAGACCGGGGCCAGGGGACGAAATGAGCAGTTCTTC.

This chain links TRBV6-1 with TRBJ1-5; perhaps TRBD1 as D (6 bases). Trimming pared 3 bases from V and 4 bases from J, leaving 13 bases between. The V gene's germline CDR1 is MNHNS and CDR2 SASEGT. This CDR3 is built from 15 residues. This CDR3 reads CASSETPGTNQPQHF. The CDR3 DNA sequence: TGTGCCAGCAGTGAGACCCCCGGGACAAATCAGCCCCAGCATTTT.

V gene TRBV28 combines with J gene TRBJ1-2; D not resolved. Trimming removed 5 bases from V and 5 bases from J, with 9 bases in between. Germline V lookup: CDR1 MDHEN, CDR2 SYDVKM. CDR3 length: 12 residues. CDR3 sequence: CASSPPGYGYTF. The CDR3 DNA reads as TGTGCCAGCAGTCCACCGGGGTATGGCTACACCTTC.

The chain carries TRBV19 and TRBJ2-3, with 8 nucleotides matching TRBD2. Looked up from germline, CDR1 is LNHDA and CDR2 is SQIVND (reference sequence). J was trimmed by 1 base and V by 5 bases; bases with no gene match: 2. CDR3 length: 14 residues. The CDR3 here is CASSSRGGTDTQYF. DNA for the CDR3: TGTGCCAGTAGTTCGCGGGGGGGCACAGATACGCAGTATTTT.

This sequence joins TRBV2 and TRBJ2-7, with 8 bases identical to TRBD2. The CDR3 totals 15 residues. From germline, CDR1 is SNHLY and CDR2 FYNNEI. With 6 bases clipped from V and 4 bases from J, the junction kept 11 bases outside the gene matches. The CDR3 reads CASRDLVAGPYEQYF. The CDR3, as DNA: TGTGCCAGCAGGGATTTGGTAGCGGGACCTTACGAGCAGTACTTC.

The chain carries TRBV7-6 and TRBJ1-1, with D unresolved. The CDR3 spans 13 residues. Trimming cost V 3 bases and J 9 bases, with 14 bases left between them. Germline-derived CDR1 and CDR2 are SGHVS and FNYEAQ. The CDR3 here is CASSLSLDDKAFF. The DNA of the CDR3 is TGTGCCAGCAGCTTGTCTCTAGATGATAAAGCTTTCTTT.